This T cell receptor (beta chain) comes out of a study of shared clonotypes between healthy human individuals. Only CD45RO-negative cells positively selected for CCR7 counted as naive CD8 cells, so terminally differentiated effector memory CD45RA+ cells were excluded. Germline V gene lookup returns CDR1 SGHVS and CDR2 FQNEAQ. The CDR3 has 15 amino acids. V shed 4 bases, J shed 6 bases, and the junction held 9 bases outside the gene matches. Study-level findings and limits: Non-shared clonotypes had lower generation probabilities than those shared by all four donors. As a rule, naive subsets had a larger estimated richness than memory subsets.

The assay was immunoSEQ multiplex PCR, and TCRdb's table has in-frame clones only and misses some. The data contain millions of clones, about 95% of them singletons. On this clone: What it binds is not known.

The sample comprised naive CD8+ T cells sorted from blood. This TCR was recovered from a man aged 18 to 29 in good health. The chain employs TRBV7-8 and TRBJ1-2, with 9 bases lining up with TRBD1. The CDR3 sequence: CASSSPGQGLDGYTF. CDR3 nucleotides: TGTGCCAGCAGCTCCCCGGGACAGGGCTTGGATGGCTACACCTTC. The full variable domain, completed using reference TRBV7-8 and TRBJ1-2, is GAGVSQSPRYKVAKRGQDVALRCDPISGHVSLFWYQQALGQGPEFLTYFQNEAQLDKSGLPSDRFFAERPEGSVSTLKIQRTQQEDSAVYLCASSSPGQGLDGYTFGSGTRLTVV.